These 17 T cell receptor beta chains originate from one sample sequenced in a study of shared clonotypes between healthy human individuals. Clones were read by immunoSEQ multiplex PCR, and TCRdb kept only the in-frame ones, dropping some. The data hold approximately 2.4 million clones, with 95% observed a single time. The sequencing input was naive CD4+ T cells sorted from blood. Subset reported: CD45RA+ positively selected. Every receptor here comes from a man aged 18 to 30 in good health.

Of note for this clone: Other DNA sequences in this sample translate to the same CDR3. The chain recombines TRBV2 with TRBJ1-2; D remains ambiguous. V was clipped by 2 bases and J by 7 bases, with 8 bases between them. Germline lookup yields CDR1 SNHLY and CDR2 FYNNEI. The CDR3 length is 12 residues. CDR3 bases: TGTGCCAGCAGTGAATCGGGTGGTGGCTACACCTTC. It yields the protein CASSESGGGYTF.

V usage is TRBV6-5 and J usage is TRBJ2-7; D not certain. The length of the CDR3 is 12 residues. The V end was cut by 2 bases, the J end by 3 bases, with 5 bases between. Germline CDR1 and CDR2: MNHEY and SVGAGI. The CDR3 here is CASSYVGYEQYF. The CDR3 region has the DNA TGTGCCAGCAGTTACGTGGGCTACGAGCAGTACTTC.

This chain joins TRBV10-3 and TRBJ2-2; no firm D call. V lost 6 bases and J 0 bases, leaving 11 bases between the germline ends. The length of the CDR3 is 15 residues. The germline V gene encodes CDR1 ENHRY and CDR2 SYGVKD. CDR3 in amino acids: CAISLRQANTGELFF. In DNA, the CDR3 is TGTGCCATCAGCCTCCGACAAGCGAACACCGGGGAGCTGTTTTTT.

The CDR3 sequence: CASNPDILASPLHF. The CDR3 nucleotides read TGTGCCAGCAATCCTGACATTCTGGCTTCACCCCTCCACTTT. The chain links TRBV6-5 to TRBJ1-6; D unresolved. The ends were cut back, 7 bases at V and 9 bases at J, with 16 bases in the middle. CDR3 length: 14 residues. Germline-derived CDR1 and CDR2 are MNHEY and SVGAGI.

V and J are TRBV30 and TRBJ1-3, with D perhaps matching TRBD1 (5 bases). The germline V and J ends were trimmed by 1 base and 0 bases, with 16 bases remaining between them. The CDR3 length is 17 residues. Per the germline V gene, CDR1 is GTSNPN and CDR2 is SVGIG (reference sequence). The CDR3: CAWSGLPQGRSGNTIYF. The CDR3 DNA sequence: TGTGCCTGGAGTGGTCTGCCTCAGGGTCGCTCTGGAAACACCATATATTTT.

The chain links TRBV18 to TRBJ2-7; 11 bases match TRBD2. Germline V gene lookup returns CDR1 KGHSH and CDR2 LQKENI. V was clipped by 3 bases and J by 6 bases; unmatched bases: 10. The CDR3 has 16 amino acids. CDR3 in amino acids: CASSPKLAGDETEQYF. The CDR3 DNA sequence: TGTGCCAGCTCACCGAAACTAGCGGGAGATGAGACCGAGCAGTACTTC.

CDR3 sequence (DNA): TGCGCCAGCAGCCCCCTTGCTAGCTCCTACGAGCAGTACTTC. Protein product: CASSPLASSYEQYF. V usage is TRBV5-1 and J usage is TRBJ2-7, with unresolved D. Germline assignment: CDR1 SGHRS and CDR2 YFSETQ. The CDR3 sequence is 14 residues long. Trimming stripped 4 bases from V and 0 bases from J, with 11 bases between.

Comment on this clone: The same CDR3 arises from other DNA sequences in this sample as well. The chain carries TRBV6-5 and TRBJ2-7; 8 nucleotides match TRBD2. There are 14 residues in the CDR3. Trimming took 9 bases from V and 2 from J; bases not matched to a gene: 9. The germline V gene encodes CDR1 MNHEY and CDR2 SVGAGI. This CDR3 reads CASRGGTGAYEQYF. The CDR3 DNA follows: TGTGCCAGTCGGGGGGGCACGGGCGCCTACGAGCAGTACTTC.

This sequence joins TRBV5-6 and TRBJ2-7; D call uncertain. CDR1 SGHDT and CDR2 YYEEEE come from the germline V gene. V lost 2 bases to trimming and J lost 2 bases, with 14 bases between them. CDR3 length equals 15 residues. CDR3 nucleotides: TGTGCCAGCAGCTTAAAGGTACTCCCGACCTACGAGCAGTACTTC. Protein sequence: CASSLKVLPTYEQYF. Based on the CDR3 plus reference TRBV5-6 and TRBJ2-7, the full variable domain is DAGVTQSPTHLIKTRGQQVTLRCSPKSGHDTVSWYQQALGQGPQFIFQYYEEEERQRGNFPDRFSGHQFPNYSSELNVNALLLGDSALYLCASSLKVLPTYEQYFGPGTRLTVT.

This chain links TRBV7-8 with TRBJ1-2; a possible D gene is TRBD1 (5 bases). Trimming removed 5 bases at V and 4 bases at J, with 20 bases between. The germline gives CDR1 SGHVS, CDR2 FQNEAQ. This CDR3 has 16 residues. CDR3 DNA sequence: TGTGCCAGCAGCCAAACCCCACAGGCGCCTGGCTATGGCTACACCTTC. It codes for CASSQTPQAPGYGYTF.

The CDR3 is CASSRRTSGSTDTQYF. The CDR3 nucleotides are TGTGCCAGCAGCAGACGCACTAGCGGGAGCACAGATACGCAGTATTTT. The rearrangement links TRBV28 to TRBJ2-3; 9 bases match TRBD2. This CDR3 has 16 amino acids. V lost 6 bases to trimming and J lost 0 bases; unmatched junction nucleotides: 7. Germline assignment: CDR1 MDHEN and CDR2 SYDVKM.

This clone appeared once. CDR3 loop: CASKSRDRAYNEQFF. The CDR3 DNA follows: TGTGCCAGCAAAAGCCGAGACAGGGCCTACAATGAGCAGTTCTTC. The V and J genes are TRBV27 and TRBJ2-1; 7 nucleotides agree with TRBD1. The germline gives CDR1 MNHEY, CDR2 SMNVEV (reference sequence). The CDR3 runs 15 residues. Losses at the gene ends were 7 bases for V and 2 bases for J; bases not matched to a gene: 8.

This clone was seen just once. The chain combines TRBV9 with TRBJ1-1; TRBD1 agrees at 8 bases. CDR3 length: 14 residues. The V and J ends lost 4 bases and 3 bases, in that order; junction bases with no gene match: 5. Germline loops: CDR1 SGDLS, CDR2 YYNGEE. The CDR3 protein is CASSFTGGDTEAFF. Here the CDR3 DNA reads TGTGCCAGCAGCTTTACAGGGGGGGACACTGAAGCTTTCTTT.

Points on this clone: The sample holds other DNA sequences that translate to the same CDR3. The chain links TRBV5-4 to TRBJ2-5, with D tentatively TRBD1 or TRBD2 (6 bases each). Trimming took 2 bases from V and 4 from J, leaving 9 bases between them. The germline gives CDR1 SGHNT, CDR2 YYREEE (reference sequence). This CDR3 comprises 13 residues. The CDR3 spells CASSLQGGETQYF. The CDR3 coding sequence is TGTGCCAGCAGCTTACAGGGAGGAGAGACCCAGTACTTC.

As to this clone: Other DNA sequences in this specimen translate into the identical CDR3. The V gene is TRBV6-5, the J gene TRBJ1-5; D remains ambiguous. The ends were cut back, 0 bases at V and 0 bases at J, with 6 bases in the middle. This CDR3 has 15 residues. CDR1 and CDR2 (germline): MNHEY, SVGAGI. This CDR3 reads CASSYSAYSNQPQHF. The CDR3 nucleotides read TGTGCCAGCAGTTACTCCGCTTATAGCAATCAGCCCCAGCATTTT.

The chain uses TRBV5-1 and TRBJ2-1, with 9 bases that match TRBD2. V was pared by 4 bases and J by 5 bases, with 7 bases of the junction left unmatched. The germline CDR1 and CDR2 sequences are SGHRS and YFSETQ. This CDR3 comprises 15 residues. The DNA of the CDR3 is TGCGCCAGCAGCGCCTCCGGGACTAGCAACAATGAGCAGTTCTTC. Translation: CASSASGTSNNEQFF.

This chain links TRBV5-6 with TRBJ2-1; 7 nucleotides line up with TRBD2. This CDR3 contains 16 residues. Trimming took 1 base from V and 13 from J; bases not matched to a gene: 17. The germline V gene encodes CDR1 SGHDT and CDR2 YYEEEE. The CDR3 reads CASSLSGGLNPLPQFF. DNA of the CDR3: TGTGCCAGCAGCTTGTCGGGAGGCTTGAATCCCCTTCCACAGTTCTTC.